This entry is about one T cell receptor (beta chain). These data belong to a study of blood T cell repertoires in COVID-19. Study background: Acute and convalescent COVID-19 samples came from the United States, Italy and Spain.

Libraries were prepared by immunoSEQ multiplex PCR; TCRdb keeps only in-frame clonotypes and omits some of them. The sample contains 270,000 or so clones, 80% to 90% of which appear only once. The sample was peripheral blood. This receptor was obtained from a middle-aged man with acute or convalescent COVID-19.

The CDR3 region is CASSYSLGQYYEQYF. CDR3 in DNA: TGTGCCAGCAGTTACTCACTTGGGCAGTACTACGAGCAGTACTTC. The chain couples TRBV6-2 or TRBV6-3 to TRBJ2-7; D gene uncertain. The V and J ends lost 0 bases and 3 bases respectively, with 12 bases between them. CDR3 length: 15 amino acids. CDR1 is MNHEY and CDR2 is SVGEGT in the germline V gene.